The 30 T cell receptor beta chains listed next were all sequenced from one sample in a study of cytomegalovirus exposure and HLA in healthy donors. Researchers ran the PCR with 60 Vbeta and 13 Jbeta primers. Generated by immunoSEQ multiplex PCR, the TCRdb table keeps only in-frame clones and is missing some. The sample yields tens of thousands of clones, approximately 70% seen once. Sequencing was performed on PBMCs. The source is a man between 60 and 75 years old in good health and CMV-seronegative.

The V and J genes are TRBV30 and TRBJ1-6; TRBD1 might be the D (6 bases). This CDR3 spans 22 amino acids. Germline V gene lookup returns CDR1 GTSNPN and CDR2 SVGIG (reference sequence). Trimming took off 0 bases at V and 0 bases at J, with 27 bases between the two ends. The CDR3 DNA reads as TGTGCCTGGAGTGTTCCACCCTCAAGACGGACAGACATGAGCTCCTATAATTCACCCCTCCACTTT. Translating gives CAWSVPPSRRTDMSSYNSPLHF.

The chain recombines TRBV10-1 with TRBJ2-1, with D maybe TRBD2 (5 bases). The CDR3 length is 16 residues. Germline loops: CDR1 WNHNN, CDR2 SYGVQD (reference sequence). Trimming took 2 bases from V and 0 from J, leaving 11 bases between them. The CDR3 protein is CASSENVGSSYNEQFF. In DNA form, the CDR3 reads TGCGCCAGCAGTGAGAACGTGGGGAGCTCCTACAATGAGCAGTTCTTC.

V gene TRBV5-4 combines with J gene TRBJ2-3; TRBD2 matches 9 bases. CDR3 length: 14 residues. Germline loops: CDR1 SGHNT, CDR2 YYREEE (reference sequence). The CDR3 loop reads CAVGGRDGTDTQYF. The CDR3 DNA reads as TGTGCGGTCGGCGGGAGGGATGGCACAGATACGCAGTATTTT.

The table lists this clone with a few counts. The chain combines TRBV5-1 with TRBJ1-2; D perhaps matches TRBD1 (6 bases). Germline assignment: CDR1 SGHRS and CDR2 YFSETQ. V gave up 2 bases and J gave up 5 bases, with 16 bases separating them. The CDR3 loop spans 15 amino acids. CDR3 sequence (DNA): TGCGCCAGCAGCTTTCTTCCTGACAGGAGTTATGGCTACACCTTC. This sequence encodes CASSFLPDRSYGYTF. The whole variable domain, filled in from reference TRBV5-1 and TRBJ1-2, reads KAGVTQTPRYLIKTRGQQVTLSCSPISGHRSVSWYQQTPGQGLQFLFEYFSETQRNKGNFPGRFSGRQFSNSRSEMNVSTLELGDSALYLCASSFLPDRSYGYTFGSGTRLTVV.

This chain connects TRBV5-1 to TRBJ2-2, with D tentatively TRBD2 (7 bases). Germline V CDR1 and CDR2: SGHRS, YFSETQ. This CDR3 spans 14 amino acids. V dropped 4 bases and J dropped 7 bases, with 14 bases sitting between them. CDR3 sequence reads: CASSPGGAGGELFF. The DNA for the CDR3 is TGCGCCAGCAGCCCGGGGGGCGCCGGCGGGGAGCTGTTTTTT.

The chain carries TRBV11-2 and TRBJ1-5; TRBD1 aligns across 7 bases. J gave up 7 bases and V 5 bases, and 5 bases lay outside the gene matches. CDR3 length: 13 residues. CDR1 and CDR2 from the germline V gene are SGHAT and FQNNGV. The CDR3 nucleotides read TGTGCCAGCAGCGCCGACAGGGCGCAGCCCCAGCATTTT. Its translation: CASSADRAQPQHF. Based on the CDR3 plus reference TRBV11-2 and TRBJ1-5, the full variable domain is EAGVAQSPRYKIIEKRQSVAFWCNPISGHATLYWYQQILGQGPKLLIQFQNNGVVDDSQLPKDRFSAERLKGVDSTLKIQPAKLEDSAVYLCASSADRAQPQHFGDGTRLSIL.

This clone was detected once. The chain carries TRBV6-1 and TRBJ1-6, with 8 positions matching TRBD1. Germline V gene sequence: CDR1 MNHNS, CDR2 SASEGT. The CDR3 covers 14 residues. The V segment lost 7 bases and the J segment 5 bases; nucleotides outside the gene matches: 4. The CDR3 DNA sequence: TGTGCCAGCAATACGGACAGGGATAATTCACCCCTCCACTTT. This gives the protein CASNTDRDNSPLHF.

The rearrangement uses TRBV6-1 and TRBJ1-1; a weak D match, TRBD1 (6 bases). The CDR3 is 14 amino acids. V gave up 8 bases and J gave up 2 bases, with 15 bases separating them. Germline CDR1 MNHNS, CDR2 SASEGT. The DNA for the CDR3 is TGTGCCAGCGCTACCGGGACACCAAACACTGAAGCTTTCTTT. Amino acids: CASATGTPNTEAFF.

The rearrangement uses TRBV29-1 and TRBJ1-4, with D possibly matching TRBD1 (5 bases). The length of the CDR3 is 12 residues. Trimming pared 7 bases from V and 7 bases from J, leaving 13 bases between. Germline CDR1 and CDR2: SQVTM and ANQGSEA. The CDR3 is CSAGGMGEKLFF. In DNA, the CDR3 is TGCAGCGCCGGGGGGATGGGTGAAAAACTGTTTTTT.

The rearrangement joins TRBV5-6 to TRBJ1-1, with unresolved D. The CDR3 has 13 residues. The V end was cut by 4 bases, the J end by 6 bases, with 13 bases between. The germline gives CDR1 SGHDT, CDR2 YYEEEE. CDR3 region: CASSPMGKAEAFF. The CDR3 coding sequence is TGTGCCAGCAGCCCGATGGGCAAGGCTGAAGCTTTCTTT.

This chain joins TRBV2 and TRBJ2-2; 9 bases map to TRBD2. This CDR3 contains 14 residues. CDR1 is SNHLY and CDR2 is FYNNEI in the germline V gene. V gave up 7 bases and J gave up 7 bases; unmatched junction bases: 7. The CDR3 region has the DNA TGTGCCAGCACGCTGACTAGCGGCTACGGGGAGCTGTTTTTT. Translation gives CASTLTSGYGELFF.

The chain uses TRBV6-1 and TRBJ2-7; TRBD2 matches at 10 bases. V was clipped by 1 base and J by 10 bases; unmatched bases: 7. Germline V lookup: CDR1 MNHNS, CDR2 SASEGT. This CDR3 has 14 residues. The chain's CDR3 is CASSEVGLADFQYF. The CDR3 bases are TGTGCCAGCAGTGAAGTAGGACTAGCGGACTTCCAGTACTTC.

Only a few counts were recorded for this clone. V and J are TRBV6-4 and TRBJ1-5, with 8 bases matching TRBD1. The CDR3 spans 14 residues. Germline CDR1 is MRHNA and CDR2 is SNTAGT. The V gene end was trimmed by 5 bases and the J gene end by 5 bases; junction bases not matched to a gene: 5. CDR3 DNA: TGTGCCAGCAGTCCAGGGGGCGGCTATCAGCCCCAGCATTTT. This encodes CASSPGGGYQPQHF.

This clone was seen at least ten times. The chain links TRBV5-6 to TRBJ1-1; possibly TRBD1 for D (6 bases). Deletions cut 2 bases from V and 7 bases from J, with 9 bases between. Germline V gene lookup returns CDR1 SGHDT and CDR2 YYEEEE. The CDR3 consists of 12 residues. CDR3 amino acids: CASSFPTGEAFF. The CDR3 DNA sequence: TGTGCCAGCAGCTTCCCGACAGGTGAAGCTTTCTTT.

This clone was counted only a few times. This chain joins TRBV5-4 and TRBJ1-5; D is unclear. V was trimmed by 4 bases and J by 2 bases, leaving 10 bases between them. Germline-derived CDR1 and CDR2 are SGHNT and YYREEE (reference sequence). The CDR3 loop spans 14 amino acids. The CDR3 DNA follows: TGTGCCAGCAGCATGGACCAGGGCAATCAGCCCCAGCATTTT. It specifies CASSMDQGNQPQHF.

The chain links TRBV5-4 to TRBJ2-1; 7 bases map to TRBD2. Per the germline V gene, CDR1 is SGHNT and CDR2 is YYREEE (reference sequence). After removal of 0 bases from V and 3 bases from J, the junction contained 3 bases not matched to a gene. The CDR3 covers 15 residues. The DNA for the CDR3 is TGTGCCAGCAGCTTGGAGCGGGGCGTCTACAATGAGCAGTTCTTC. Translation gives CASSLERGVYNEQFF.

V usage is TRBV29-1 and J usage is TRBJ2-7; TRBD2 is a possible D gene (5 bases). Trimming stripped 3 bases from V and 5 bases from J, with 11 bases between. The CDR3 is 12 residues long. The germline gives CDR1 SQVTM, CDR2 ANQGSEA. CDR3 sequence reads: CSVDEGSDEQYF. CDR3 sequence (DNA): TGCAGCGTTGATGAGGGCAGCGACGAGCAGTACTTC.

V gene TRBV5-1 combines with J gene TRBJ1-1; D is ambiguous. This CDR3 is 13 amino acids long. V gave up 2 bases and J gave up 0 bases, with 5 bases separating them. Germline-derived CDR1 and CDR2 are SGHRS and YFSETQ. The chain's CDR3 is CASSLLLNTEAFF. The CDR3 DNA sequence: TGCGCCAGCAGCTTACTCCTGAACACTGAAGCTTTCTTT.

This clone was recorded only once. The V and J genes are TRBV25-1 and TRBJ2-2; 13 bases fit TRBD2. The trim removed 3 bases at V and 7 bases at J, leaving 11 bases unmatched. This CDR3 contains 18 residues. CDR1 is MGHDK and CDR2 is SYGVNS in the germline V gene. The CDR3 DNA is TGTGCCAGCAGTGAGGGGTACGGGACTAGCGGGACTAACGGGGAGCTGTTTTTT. This sequence encodes CASSEGYGTSGTNGELFF.

A note on this clone: The same CDR3 can be traced to other DNA sequences in this sample. The J gene is TRBJ2-5, the V gene TRBV5-4, with D unclear. With 0 bases removed from V and 5 bases from J, the gap between germline ends came to 8 bases. Germline CDR1 is SGHNT and CDR2 is YYREEE (reference sequence). This CDR3 has 13 residues. DNA of the CDR3: TGTGCCAGCAGCTTGGGCTCCGAGGAGACCCAGTACTTC. Its translation: CASSLGSEETQYF.

This rearrangement joins TRBV6-6 to TRBJ2-7, with D perhaps TRBD1 (5 bases). The CDR3 covers 13 residues. Germline loops: CDR1 MNHNY, CDR2 SVGAGI (reference sequence). The germline V and J ends were trimmed by 2 bases and 3 bases, with 8 bases remaining between them. CDR3 coding DNA: TGTGCCAGCAGTTACGTTCAGGGCTACGAGCAGTACTTC. Translated, it gives CASSYVQGYEQYF.

The chain employs TRBV7-9 and TRBJ2-2; weak D call: TRBD2 (5 bases). With 4 bases removed from V and 4 bases from J, the gap between germline ends came to 16 bases. Germline V gives CDR1 SEHNR, CDR2 FQNEAQ (reference sequence). The CDR3 loop spans 16 amino acids. This CDR3 reads CASSSDSTKLTGELFF. As DNA, the CDR3 is TGTGCCAGCAGCTCGGACTCCACGAAGCTCACCGGGGAGCTGTTTTTT. Using reference TRBV7-9 and TRBJ2-2 for the parts outside the CDR3, the full variable domain is DTGVSQNPRHKITKRGQNVTFRCDPISEHNRLYWYRQTLGQGPEFLTYFQNEAQLEKSRLLSDRFSAERPKGSFSTLEIQRTEQGDSAMYLCASSSDSTKLTGELFFGEGSRLTVL.

The chain's CDR3 is CASSDHGQGYSPLHF. CDR3 in DNA: TGTGCCAGCAGTGACCACGGACAGGGATATTCACCCCTCCACTTT. This chain uses TRBV25-1 with TRBJ1-6; 8 positions agree with TRBD1. With 3 bases clipped from V and 8 bases from J, the junction kept 6 bases outside the gene matches. This CDR3 is 15 amino acids long. CDR1 and CDR2 from the germline V gene are MGHDK and SYGVNS.

This clone occurred once. V and J are TRBV5-8 and TRBJ1-1; D is unclear. The CDR3 covers 13 residues. CDR1 is SGHTS and CDR2 is YDEGEE in the germline V gene. Trimming cost V 2 bases and J 1 base, with 6 bases left between them. In DNA form, the CDR3 reads TGTGCCAGCAGCTTCGCCGGGAACACTGAAGCTTTCTTT. It is translated as CASSFAGNTEAFF.

The V call is TRBV11-2, the J call TRBJ2-7, with D uncertain. Per the germline V gene, CDR1 is SGHAT and CDR2 is FQNNGV. This CDR3 comprises 15 residues. The V gene lost 0 bases and the J gene lost 5 bases, with 14 bases spanning the gap. The CDR3, as DNA: TGTGCCAGCAGCTTAGACGTTCCGGTCAGGAACGAGCAGTACTTC. Its protein is CASSLDVPVRNEQYF.

Here the CDR3 reads CASSLWGEGSGANVLTF. CDR3 DNA: TGTGCCAGCAGTTTATGGGGGGAGGGCTCTGGGGCCAACGTCCTGACTTTC. This sequence joins TRBV28 and TRBJ2-6, with 7 bases matching TRBD2. The V gene's germline CDR1 is MDHEN and CDR2 SYDVKM. V lost 0 bases and J lost 0; bases outside the gene matches: 2. The CDR3 consists of 17 residues.

This clone was seen a single time. This CDR3 is CARTYYEQYF. CDR3 DNA: TGTGCCCGCACTTATTACGAGCAGTACTTC. This chain uses TRBV9 with TRBJ2-7; D is undetermined. With 10 bases removed from V and 4 bases from J, the gap between germline ends came to 9 bases. The length of the CDR3 is 10 residues. Per the germline V gene, CDR1 is SGDLS and CDR2 is YYNGEE.

The chain combines TRBV2 with TRBJ2-1; 8 nucleotides align to TRBD2. Germline trimming cut 5 bases from V and 9 bases from J; bases unmatched to any gene: 9. This CDR3 region has 14 residues. Germline V gene sequence: CDR1 SNHLY, CDR2 FYNNEI. The CDR3 region has the DNA TGTGCCAGCAGTCCGGGACTAGGGAGCGGTGAGCAGTTCTTC. Its translation is CASSPGLGSGEQFF. Variable domain in full (rest from reference TRBV2 and TRBJ2-1): EPEVTQTPSHQVTQMGQEVILRCVPISNHLYFYWYRQILGQKVEFLVSFYNNEISEKSEIFDDQFSVERPDGSNFTLKIRSTKLEDSAMYFCASSPGLGSGEQFFGPGTRLTVL.

The V and J genes are TRBV7-6 and TRBJ1-3, with no clear D. Trimming pared 5 bases from V and 0 bases from J, leaving 14 bases between. The CDR3 loop spans 16 amino acids. Germline V lookup: CDR1 SGHVS, CDR2 FNYEAQ. The CDR3 reads CASSPREGSSGNTIYF. The CDR3 bases are TGTGCCAGCAGCCCCCGGGAGGGAAGCTCTGGAAACACCATATATTTT.

The chain links TRBV2 to TRBJ1-4; the D is unclear. Per the germline V gene, CDR1 is SNHLY and CDR2 is FYNNEI. This CDR3 spans 15 amino acids. Deletions cut 3 bases from V and 3 bases from J, with 11 bases between. In DNA, the CDR3 is TGTGCCAGCAGTGACCTCCCGGTCGCTAATGAAAAACTGTTTTTT. Amino acid sequence: CASSDLPVANEKLFF.